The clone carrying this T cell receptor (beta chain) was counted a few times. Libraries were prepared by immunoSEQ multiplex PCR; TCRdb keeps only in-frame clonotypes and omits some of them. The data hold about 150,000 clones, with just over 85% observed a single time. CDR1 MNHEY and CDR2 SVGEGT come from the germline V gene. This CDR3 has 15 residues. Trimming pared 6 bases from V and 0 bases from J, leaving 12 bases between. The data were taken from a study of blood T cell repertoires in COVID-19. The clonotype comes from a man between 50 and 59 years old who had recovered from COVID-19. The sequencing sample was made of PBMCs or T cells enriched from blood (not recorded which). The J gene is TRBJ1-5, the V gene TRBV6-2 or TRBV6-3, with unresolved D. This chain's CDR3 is CASSLYFNSNQPQHF. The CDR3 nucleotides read TGTGCCAGCAGCCTTTACTTTAATAGCAATCAGCCCCAGCATTTT.